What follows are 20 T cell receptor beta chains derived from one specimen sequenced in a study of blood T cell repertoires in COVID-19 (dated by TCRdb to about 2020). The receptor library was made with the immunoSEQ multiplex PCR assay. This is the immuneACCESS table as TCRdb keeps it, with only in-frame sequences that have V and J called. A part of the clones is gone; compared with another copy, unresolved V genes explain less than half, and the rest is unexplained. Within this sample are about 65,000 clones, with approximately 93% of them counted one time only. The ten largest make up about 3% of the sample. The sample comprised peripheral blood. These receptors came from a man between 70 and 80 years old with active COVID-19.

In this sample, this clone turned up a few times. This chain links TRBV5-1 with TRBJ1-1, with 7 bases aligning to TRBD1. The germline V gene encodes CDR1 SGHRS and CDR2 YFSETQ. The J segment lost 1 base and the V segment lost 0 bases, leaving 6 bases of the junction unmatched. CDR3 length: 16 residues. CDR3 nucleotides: TGCGCCAGCAGCTTGGGACTGGGACAGCAGAACACTGAAGCTTTCTTT. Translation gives CASSLGLGQQNTEAFF.

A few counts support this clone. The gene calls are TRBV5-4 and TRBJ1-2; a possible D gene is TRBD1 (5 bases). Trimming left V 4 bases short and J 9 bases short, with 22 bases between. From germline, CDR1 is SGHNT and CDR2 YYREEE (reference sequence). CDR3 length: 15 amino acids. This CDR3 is CASSPMGPLEASYTF. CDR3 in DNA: TGTGCCAGCAGCCCCATGGGGCCCTTAGAAGCAAGCTACACCTTC.

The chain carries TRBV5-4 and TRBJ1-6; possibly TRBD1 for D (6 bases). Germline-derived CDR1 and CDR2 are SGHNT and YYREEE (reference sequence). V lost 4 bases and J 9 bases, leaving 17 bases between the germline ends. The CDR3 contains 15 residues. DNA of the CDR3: TGTGCCAGCAGCCCCGACACAGGGTTTGGTTCACCCCTCCACTTT. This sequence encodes CASSPDTGFGSPLHF.

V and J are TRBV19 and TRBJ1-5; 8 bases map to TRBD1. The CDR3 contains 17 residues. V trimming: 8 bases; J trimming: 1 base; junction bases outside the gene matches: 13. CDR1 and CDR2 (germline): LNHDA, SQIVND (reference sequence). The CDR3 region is CASYPRGRGGSNQPQHF. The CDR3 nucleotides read TGTGCCAGTTACCCCAGGGGGCGGGGGGGGAGCAATCAGCCCCAGCATTTT. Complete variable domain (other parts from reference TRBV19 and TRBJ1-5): DGGITQSPKYLFRKEGQNVTLSCEQNLNHDAMYWYRQDPGQGLRLIYYSQIVNDFQKGDIAEGYSVSREKKESFPLTVTSAQKNPTAFYLCASYPRGRGGSNQPQHFGDGTRLSIL.

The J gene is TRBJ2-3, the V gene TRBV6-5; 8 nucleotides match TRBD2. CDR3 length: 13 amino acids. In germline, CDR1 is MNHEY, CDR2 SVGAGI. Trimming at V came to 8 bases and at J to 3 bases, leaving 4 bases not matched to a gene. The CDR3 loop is CASRGGLTDTQYF. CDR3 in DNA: TGTGCCAGCCGGGGGGGGTTGACAGATACGCAGTATTTT.

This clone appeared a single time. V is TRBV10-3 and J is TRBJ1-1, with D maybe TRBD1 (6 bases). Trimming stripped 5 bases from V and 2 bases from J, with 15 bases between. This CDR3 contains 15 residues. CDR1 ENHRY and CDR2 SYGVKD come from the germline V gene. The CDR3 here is CAISNHETGNTEAFF. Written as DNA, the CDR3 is TGTGCCATCAGTAACCACGAGACAGGCAACACTGAAGCTTTCTTT.

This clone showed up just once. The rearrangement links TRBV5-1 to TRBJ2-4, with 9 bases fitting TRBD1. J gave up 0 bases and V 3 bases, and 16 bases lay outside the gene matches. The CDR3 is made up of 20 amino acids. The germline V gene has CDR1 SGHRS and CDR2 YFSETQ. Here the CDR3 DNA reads TGCGCCAGCAGCTCTTTGGACCGGGACAGGGAGTCTCGAGCCAAAAACATTCAGTACTTC. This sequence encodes CASSSLDRDRESRAKNIQYF.

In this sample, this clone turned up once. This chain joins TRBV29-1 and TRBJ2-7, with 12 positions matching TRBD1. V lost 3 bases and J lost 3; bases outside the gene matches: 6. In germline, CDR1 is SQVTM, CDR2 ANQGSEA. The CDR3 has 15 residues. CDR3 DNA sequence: TGCAGCGTTGAGAGGGGGACAGGGGGCTACTACGAGCAGTACTTC. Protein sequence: CSVERGTGGYYEQYF.

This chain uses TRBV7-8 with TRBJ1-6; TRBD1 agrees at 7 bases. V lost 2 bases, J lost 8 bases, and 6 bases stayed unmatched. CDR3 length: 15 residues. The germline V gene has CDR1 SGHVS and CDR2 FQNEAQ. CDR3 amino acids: CASSLPVQGHSPLHF. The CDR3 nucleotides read TGTGCCAGCAGCTTACCGGTACAGGGGCATTCACCCCTCCACTTT.

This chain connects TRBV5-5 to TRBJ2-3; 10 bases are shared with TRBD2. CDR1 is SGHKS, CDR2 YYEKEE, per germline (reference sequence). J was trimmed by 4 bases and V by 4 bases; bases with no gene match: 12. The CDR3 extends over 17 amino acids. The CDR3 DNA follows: TGTGCCAGCAGCACCAAGCCTCTAGCGGGGGTTTCAGATACGCAGTATTTT. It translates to CASSTKPLAGVSDTQYF.

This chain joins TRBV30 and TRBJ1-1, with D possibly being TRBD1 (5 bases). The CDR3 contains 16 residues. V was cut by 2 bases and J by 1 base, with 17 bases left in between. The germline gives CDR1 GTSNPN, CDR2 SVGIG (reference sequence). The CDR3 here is CAWSYTGGSRNTEAFF. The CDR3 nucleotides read TGTGCCTGGAGTTATACTGGGGGGTCGAGGAACACTGAAGCTTTCTTT.

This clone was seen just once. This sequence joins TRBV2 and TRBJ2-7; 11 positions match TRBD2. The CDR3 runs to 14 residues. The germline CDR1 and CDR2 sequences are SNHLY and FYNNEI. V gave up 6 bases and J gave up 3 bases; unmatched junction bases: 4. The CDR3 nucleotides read TGTGCCAGCAGGGTTACTAGCGGGGGCTACGAGCAGTACTTC. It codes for CASRVTSGGYEQYF.

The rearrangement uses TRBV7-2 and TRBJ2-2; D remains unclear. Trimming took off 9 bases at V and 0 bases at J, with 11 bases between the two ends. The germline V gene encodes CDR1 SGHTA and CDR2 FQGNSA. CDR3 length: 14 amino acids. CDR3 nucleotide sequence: TGTGCCAGTCTAAGCCGAGCGAACACCGGGGAGCTGTTTTTT. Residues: CASLSRANTGELFF.

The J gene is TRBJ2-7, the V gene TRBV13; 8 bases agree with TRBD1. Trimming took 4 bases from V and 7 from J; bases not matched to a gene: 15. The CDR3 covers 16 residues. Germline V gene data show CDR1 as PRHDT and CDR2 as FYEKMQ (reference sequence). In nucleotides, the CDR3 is TGTGCCAGCAGCTCCCCGACCCCCGGACAGGGTTGGGAGCAGTACTTC. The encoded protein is CASSSPTPGQGWEQYF.

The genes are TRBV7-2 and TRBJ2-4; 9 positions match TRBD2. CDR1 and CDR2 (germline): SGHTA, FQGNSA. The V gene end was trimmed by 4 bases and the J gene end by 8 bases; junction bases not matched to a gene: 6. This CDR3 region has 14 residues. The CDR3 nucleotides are TGTGCCAGCAGCTCCGCGGGGGGGCCTGACATTCAGTACTTC. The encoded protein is CASSSAGGPDIQYF.

The CDR3 region has the DNA TGTGCCAGCAGTAATCCGACAGGACCTCAGGATGAGCAGTTCTTC. This encodes CASSNPTGPQDEQFF. The chain is built from TRBV6-2 or TRBV6-3 and TRBJ2-1; a weak D match, TRBD1 (6 bases). Germline V gene sequence: CDR1 MNHEY, CDR2 SVGEGT. The CDR3 length is 15 residues. The germline V and J ends were trimmed by 5 bases and 8 bases, with 19 bases remaining between them.

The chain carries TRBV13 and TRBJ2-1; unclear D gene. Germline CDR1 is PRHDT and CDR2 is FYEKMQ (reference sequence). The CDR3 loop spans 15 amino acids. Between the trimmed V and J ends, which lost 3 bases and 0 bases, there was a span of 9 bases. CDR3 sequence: CASSLVPNSYNEQFF. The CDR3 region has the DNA TGTGCCAGCAGCTTGGTCCCTAACTCCTACAATGAGCAGTTCTTC. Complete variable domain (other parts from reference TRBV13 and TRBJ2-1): AAGVIQSPRHLIKEKRETATLKCYPIPRHDTVYWYQQGPGQDPQFLISFYEKMQSDKGSIPDRFSAQQFSDYHSELNMSSLELGDSALYFCASSLVPNSYNEQFFGPGTRLTVL.

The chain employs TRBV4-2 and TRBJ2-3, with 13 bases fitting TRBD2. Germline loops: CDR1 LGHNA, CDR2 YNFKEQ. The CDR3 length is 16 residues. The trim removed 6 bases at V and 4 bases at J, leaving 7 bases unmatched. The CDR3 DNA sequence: TGTGCCAGCAGTCGCAGACTAGCGGGGGGTTCAGATACGCAGTATTTT. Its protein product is CASSRRLAGGSDTQYF.

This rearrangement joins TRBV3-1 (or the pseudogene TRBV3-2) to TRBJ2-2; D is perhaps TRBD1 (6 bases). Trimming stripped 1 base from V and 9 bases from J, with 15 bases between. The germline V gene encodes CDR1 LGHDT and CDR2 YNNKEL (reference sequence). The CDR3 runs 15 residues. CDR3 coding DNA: TGTGCCAGCAGCCAAGCCGGGACAACCGACCGGGAGCTGTTTTTT. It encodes CASSQAGTTDRELFF.

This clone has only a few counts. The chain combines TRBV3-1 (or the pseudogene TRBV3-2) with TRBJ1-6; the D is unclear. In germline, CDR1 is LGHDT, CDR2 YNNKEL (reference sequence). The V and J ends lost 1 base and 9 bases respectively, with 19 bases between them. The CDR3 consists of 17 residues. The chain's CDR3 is CASSQVSSPAGGSPLHF. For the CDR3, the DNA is TGTGCCAGCAGCCAAGTCTCGAGTCCCGCAGGTGGTTCACCCCTCCACTTT.